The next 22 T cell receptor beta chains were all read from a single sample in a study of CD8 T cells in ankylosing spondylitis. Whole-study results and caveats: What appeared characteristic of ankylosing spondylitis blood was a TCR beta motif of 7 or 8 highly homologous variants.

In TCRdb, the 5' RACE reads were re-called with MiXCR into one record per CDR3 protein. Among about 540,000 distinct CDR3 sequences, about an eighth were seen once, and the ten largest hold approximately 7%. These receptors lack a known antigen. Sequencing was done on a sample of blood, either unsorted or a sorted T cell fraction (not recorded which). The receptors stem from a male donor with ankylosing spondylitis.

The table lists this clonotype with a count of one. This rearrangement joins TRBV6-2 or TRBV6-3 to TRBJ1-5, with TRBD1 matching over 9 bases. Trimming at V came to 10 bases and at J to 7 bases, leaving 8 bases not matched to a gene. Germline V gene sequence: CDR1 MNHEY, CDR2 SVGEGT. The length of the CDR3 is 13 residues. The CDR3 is CAIRGTGGQPQHF. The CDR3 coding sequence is TGTGCCATCAGGGGAACAGGGGGCCAGCCCCAGCATTTT.

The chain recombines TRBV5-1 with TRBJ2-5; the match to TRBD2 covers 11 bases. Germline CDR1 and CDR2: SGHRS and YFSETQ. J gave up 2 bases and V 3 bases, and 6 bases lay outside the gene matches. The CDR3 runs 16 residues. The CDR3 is CASSSASGRQQETQYF. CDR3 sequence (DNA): TGCGCCAGCAGCTCGGCTAGCGGGAGGCAACAAGAGACCCAGTACTTC.

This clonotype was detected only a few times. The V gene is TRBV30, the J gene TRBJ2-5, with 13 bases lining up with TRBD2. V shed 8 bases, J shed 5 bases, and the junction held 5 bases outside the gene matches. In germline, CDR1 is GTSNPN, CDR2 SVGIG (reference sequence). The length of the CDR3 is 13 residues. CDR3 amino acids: CARTSGSRETQYF. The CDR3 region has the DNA TGTGCCAGGACTAGCGGGAGTCGGGAGACCCAGTACTTC. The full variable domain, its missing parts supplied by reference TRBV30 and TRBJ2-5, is SQTIHQWPATLVQPVGSPLSLECTVEGTSNPNLYWYRQAAGRGLQLLFYSVGIGQISSEVPQNLSASRPQDRQFILSSKKLLLSDSGFYLCARTSGSRETQYFGPGTRLLVL.

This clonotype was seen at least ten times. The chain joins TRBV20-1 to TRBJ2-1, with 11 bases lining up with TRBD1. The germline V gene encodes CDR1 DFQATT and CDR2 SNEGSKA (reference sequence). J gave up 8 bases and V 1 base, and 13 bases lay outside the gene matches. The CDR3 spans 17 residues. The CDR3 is CSARVRIGDRGRYEQFF. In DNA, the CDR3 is TGCAGTGCTAGAGTCCGAATCGGGGACAGGGGGAGGTATGAGCAGTTCTTC.

In nucleotides, the CDR3 is TGCAGCGTTGAGGTGACACGGGGATATGGCTACACCTTC. This gives the protein CSVEVTRGYGYTF. The chain links TRBV29-1 to TRBJ1-2; D is ambiguous. Germline CDR1 is SQVTM and CDR2 is ANQGSEA. This CDR3 comprises 13 residues. Trimming cost V 3 bases and J 5 bases, with 13 bases left between them.

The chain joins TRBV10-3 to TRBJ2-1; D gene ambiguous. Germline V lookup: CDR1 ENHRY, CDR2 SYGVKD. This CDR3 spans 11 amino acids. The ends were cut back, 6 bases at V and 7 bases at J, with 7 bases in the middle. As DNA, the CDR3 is TGTGCCATCAGCCTAGAAAATGAGCAGTTCTTC. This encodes CAISLENEQFF.

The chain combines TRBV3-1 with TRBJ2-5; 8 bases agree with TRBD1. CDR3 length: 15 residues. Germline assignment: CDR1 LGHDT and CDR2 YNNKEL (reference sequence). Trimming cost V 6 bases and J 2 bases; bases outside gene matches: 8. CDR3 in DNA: TGTGCCAGCAGAGGCGGGACAGGATTACAAGAGACCCAGTACTTC. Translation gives CASRGGTGLQETQYF.

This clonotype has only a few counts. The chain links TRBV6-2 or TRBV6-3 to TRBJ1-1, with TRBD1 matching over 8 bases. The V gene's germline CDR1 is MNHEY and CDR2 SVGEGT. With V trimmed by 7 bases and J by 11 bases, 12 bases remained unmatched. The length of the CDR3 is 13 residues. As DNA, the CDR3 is TGTGCCAGCACAACTCCTTGGACAGGGCTGGCTTTCTTT. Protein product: CASTTPWTGLAFF.

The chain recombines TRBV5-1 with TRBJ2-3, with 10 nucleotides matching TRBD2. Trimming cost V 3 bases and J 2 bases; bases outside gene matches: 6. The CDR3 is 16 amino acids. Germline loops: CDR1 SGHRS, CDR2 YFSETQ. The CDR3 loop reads CASSSPAGGVTDTQYF. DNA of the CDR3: TGCGCCAGCAGCTCCCCAGCGGGAGGGGTCACAGATACGCAGTATTTT. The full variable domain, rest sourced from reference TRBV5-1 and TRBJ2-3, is KAGVTQTPRYLIKTRGQQVTLSCSPISGHRSVSWYQQTPGQGLQFLFEYFSETQRNKGNFPGRFSGRQFSNSRSEMNVSTLELGDSALYLCASSSPAGGVTDTQYFGPGTRLTVL.

The DNA of the CDR3 is TGTGCCAGCAGCTTAGTCGGCTTGGCCACTGAAGCTTTCTTT. This codes for CASSLVGLATEAFF. The chain carries TRBV11-2 and TRBJ1-1; no firm D call. V dropped 1 base and J dropped 4 bases, with 10 bases sitting between them. The CDR3 covers 14 residues. Per the germline V gene, CDR1 is SGHAT and CDR2 is FQNNGV.

For the CDR3, the DNA is TGTGCCAGCAGCCAACAGGATAGCAATCAGCCCCAGCATTTT. Amino acid sequence: CASSQQDSNQPQHF. V usage is TRBV2 and J usage is TRBJ1-5; TRBD1 is a possible D gene (5 bases). This CDR3 has 14 amino acids. Trimming removed 6 bases from V and 0 bases from J, with 9 bases in between. Germline V gene data show CDR1 as SNHLY and CDR2 as FYNNEI.

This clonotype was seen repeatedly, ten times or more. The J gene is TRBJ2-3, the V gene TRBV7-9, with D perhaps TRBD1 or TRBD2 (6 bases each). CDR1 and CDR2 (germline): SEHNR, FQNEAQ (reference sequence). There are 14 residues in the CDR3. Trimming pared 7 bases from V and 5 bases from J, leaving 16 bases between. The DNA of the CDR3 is TGTGCCAGCACTCTTTCGGGGGCGCGAGATACGCAGTATTTT. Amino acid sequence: CASTLSGARDTQYF.

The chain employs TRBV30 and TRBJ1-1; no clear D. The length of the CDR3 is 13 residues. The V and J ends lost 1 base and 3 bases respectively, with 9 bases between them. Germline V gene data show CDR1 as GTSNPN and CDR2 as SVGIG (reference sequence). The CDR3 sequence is CAWSADQDTEAFF. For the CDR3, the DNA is TGTGCCTGGAGTGCCGATCAGGACACTGAAGCTTTCTTT.

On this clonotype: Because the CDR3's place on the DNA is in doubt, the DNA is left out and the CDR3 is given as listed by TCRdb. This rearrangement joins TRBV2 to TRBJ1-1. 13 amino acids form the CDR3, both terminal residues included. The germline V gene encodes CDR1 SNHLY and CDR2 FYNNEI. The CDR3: CASILDGNTEAFF.

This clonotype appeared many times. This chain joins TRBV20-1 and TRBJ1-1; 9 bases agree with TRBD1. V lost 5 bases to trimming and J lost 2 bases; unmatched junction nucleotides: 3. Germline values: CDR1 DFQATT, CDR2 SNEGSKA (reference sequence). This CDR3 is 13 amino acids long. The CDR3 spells CSAQQGANTEAFF. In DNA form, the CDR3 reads TGCAGTGCTCAACAGGGGGCTAACACTGAAGCTTTCTTT.

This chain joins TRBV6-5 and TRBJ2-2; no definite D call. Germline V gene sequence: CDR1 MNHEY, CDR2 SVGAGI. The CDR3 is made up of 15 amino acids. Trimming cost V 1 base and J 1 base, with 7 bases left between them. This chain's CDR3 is CASSYYHENTGELFF. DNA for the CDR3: TGTGCCAGCAGTTACTATCACGAGAACACCGGGGAGCTGTTTTTT.

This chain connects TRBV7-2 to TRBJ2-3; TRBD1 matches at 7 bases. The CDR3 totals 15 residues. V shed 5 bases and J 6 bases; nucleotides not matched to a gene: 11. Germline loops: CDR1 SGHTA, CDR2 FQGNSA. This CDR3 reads CASSPNRAQGDTQYF. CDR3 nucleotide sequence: TGTGCCAGCAGCCCCAACAGGGCACAGGGGGATACGCAGTATTTT. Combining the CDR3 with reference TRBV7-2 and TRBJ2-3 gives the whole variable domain GAGVSQSPSNKVTEKGKDVELRCDPISGHTALYWYRQSLGQGLEFLIYFQGNSAPDKSGLPSDRFSAERTGGSVSTLTIQRTQQEDSAVYLCASSPNRAQGDTQYFGPGTRLTVL.

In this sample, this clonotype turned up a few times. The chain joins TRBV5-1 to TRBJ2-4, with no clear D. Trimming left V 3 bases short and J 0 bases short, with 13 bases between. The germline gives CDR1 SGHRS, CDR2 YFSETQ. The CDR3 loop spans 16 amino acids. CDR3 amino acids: CASSYRVNEAKNIQYF. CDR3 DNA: TGCGCCAGCAGCTACCGCGTGAATGAAGCCAAAAACATTCAGTACTTC.

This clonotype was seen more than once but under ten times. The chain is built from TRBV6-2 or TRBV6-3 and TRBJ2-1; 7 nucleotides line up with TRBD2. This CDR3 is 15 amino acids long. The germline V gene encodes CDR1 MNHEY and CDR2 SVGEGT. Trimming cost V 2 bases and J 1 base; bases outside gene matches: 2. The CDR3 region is CASSYAGESYNEQFF. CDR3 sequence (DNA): TGTGCCAGCAGTTACGCGGGAGAGTCCTACAATGAGCAGTTCTTC.

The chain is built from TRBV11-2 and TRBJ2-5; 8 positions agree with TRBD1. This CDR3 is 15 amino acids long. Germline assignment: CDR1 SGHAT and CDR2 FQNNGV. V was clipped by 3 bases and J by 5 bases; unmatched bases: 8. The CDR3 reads CASSFDRGDGETQYF. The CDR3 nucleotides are TGTGCCAGCAGCTTTGACAGGGGTGACGGGGAGACCCAGTACTTC.

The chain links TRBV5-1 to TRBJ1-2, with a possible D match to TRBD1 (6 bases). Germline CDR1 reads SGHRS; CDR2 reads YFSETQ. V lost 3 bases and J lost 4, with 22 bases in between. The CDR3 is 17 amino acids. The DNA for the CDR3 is TGCGCCAGCAGCTCCCTAGGGCAGCGTCGGGACACCTATGGCTACACCTTC. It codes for CASSSLGQRRDTYGYTF.

CDR3 nucleotides: TGCAGCGTTGAACCCGGACTAGGCACAGATACGCAGTATTTT. Translated, it gives CSVEPGLGTDTQYF. This chain joins TRBV29-1 and TRBJ2-3; TRBD2 aligns across 7 bases. Germline CDR1 and CDR2: SQVTM and ANQGSEA. J was trimmed by 1 base and V by 2 bases; bases with no gene match: 3. This CDR3 spans 14 amino acids.